These 18 T cell receptor beta chains were sequenced from one sample in a study of CD8+ T cells in alopecia areata. As to treatment: oral pan-JAK inhibitor, 5-10 mg twice daily. The sequencing template was cDNA reverse transcribed from extracted RNA. Produced via immunoSEQ multiplex PCR; TCRdb's table is partial and in-frame only. The sample holds over 150,000 clones; roughly 50% are singletons and the top ten take 10% to 15%. Sample: CD8+ T cells sorted from blood, taken at week 24, from a patient treated with tofacitinib. These receptors all come from a human donor with alopecia areata.

This chain connects TRBV19 to TRBJ2-3; a possible D gene is TRBD2 (6 bases). The CDR3 length is 14 residues. Between the trimmed V and J ends, which lost 5 bases and 5 bases, there was a span of 14 bases. CDR1 and CDR2 (germline): LNHDA, SQIVND (reference sequence). The CDR3 nucleotides read TGTGCCAGTAGTCCCCGCCAGGGAGGAGATACGCAGTATTTT. It encodes CASSPRQGGDTQYF. Based on the CDR3 plus reference TRBV19 and TRBJ2-3, the full variable domain is DGGITQSPKYLFRKEGQNVTLSCEQNLNHDAMYWYRQDPGQGLRLIYYSQIVNDFQKGDIAEGYSVSREKKESFPLTVTSAQKNPTAFYLCASSPRQGGDTQYFGPGTRLTVL.

This clone turned up a few times. The chain is built from TRBV5-1 and TRBJ2-7, with D possibly called TRBD1 or TRBD2 (5 bases each). V lost 0 bases and J 0 bases, leaving 13 bases between the germline ends. The CDR3 length is 16 residues. Germline V CDR1 and CDR2: SGHRS, YFSETQ. The CDR3 DNA follows: TGCGCCAGCAGCTTGGCCGTGGGACCGAACTCCTACGAGCAGTACTTC. This gives the protein CASSLAVGPNSYEQYF.

This clone has more than one count but fewer than ten. This chain connects TRBV5-6 to TRBJ2-2; D is unclear. Germline CDR1 reads SGHDT; CDR2 reads YYEEEE. The CDR3 extends over 15 amino acids. V was shortened by 3 bases and J by 1 base, with 10 bases between the two germline ends. CDR3 nucleotides: TGTGCCAGCAGCTGGGGTTACAGGAACACCGGGGAGCTGTTTTTT. Protein: CASSWGYRNTGELFF.

The chain links TRBV13 to TRBJ2-7, with D tentatively TRBD1 (5 bases). CDR1 and CDR2 from the germline V gene are PRHDT and FYEKMQ (reference sequence). The CDR3 has 15 amino acids. The V end lost 2 bases, the J end lost 10 bases, and 21 bases lay between the germline ends. The CDR3 protein is CASSLLPTVPGVQYF. The DNA for the CDR3 is TGTGCCAGCAGCTTACTCCCGACAGTACCTGGGGTACAGTACTTC.

The chain employs TRBV29-1 and TRBJ1-2; 9 nucleotides align to TRBD1. The junction had 9 bases not matched to a gene; V was cut back by 6 bases and J by 4 bases. CDR3 length: 14 residues. CDR1 is SQVTM, CDR2 ANQGSEA, per germline. The CDR3 sequence: CSVPLSDRGYGYTF. The CDR3 DNA reads as TGCAGCGTCCCTCTTTCGGACAGGGGCTATGGCTACACCTTC.

The chain couples TRBV7-8 to TRBJ2-1; 10 nucleotides line up with TRBD1. Germline loops: CDR1 SGHVS, CDR2 FQNEAQ. With 5 bases clipped from V and 6 bases from J, the junction kept 10 bases outside the gene matches. CDR3 size: 16 residues. CDR3 region: CASSPPGQGIGNEQFF. DNA for the CDR3: TGTGCCAGCAGCCCACCGGGACAGGGGATAGGCAATGAGCAGTTCTTC.

This clone was observed once. V usage is TRBV14 and J usage is TRBJ1-1; D remains ambiguous. This CDR3 is 15 amino acids long. Germline CDR1 and CDR2: SGHDN and FVKESK. V lost 3 bases to trimming and J lost 0 bases, with 11 bases between them. The DNA for the CDR3 is TGTGCCAGCAGCCACGGGCAGGCACTGAACACTGAAGCTTTCTTT. Translating it yields CASSHGQALNTEAFF.

This clone appeared a few times. This chain links TRBV29-1 with TRBJ2-7, with TRBD2 identical over 8 bases. V shed 7 bases and J 4 bases; nucleotides not matched to a gene: 12. CDR1 and CDR2 (germline): SQVTM, ANQGSEA. CDR3 size: 14 residues. CDR3 sequence: CSAKLAGTDYEQYF. Written as DNA, the CDR3 is TGCAGCGCCAAGTTAGCGGGGACCGATTACGAGCAGTACTTC.

The chain is built from TRBV4-1 and TRBJ2-7; no clear D. Between the trimmed V and J ends, which lost 1 base and 0 bases, there was a span of 13 bases. This CDR3 has 16 amino acids. From germline, CDR1 is MGHRA and CDR2 YSYEKL. This CDR3 reads CASSQVPLSSSYEQYF. CDR3 coding DNA: TGCGCCAGCAGCCAAGTTCCACTGTCGAGCTCCTACGAGCAGTACTTC.

The chain links TRBV4-1 to TRBJ1-5, with D hard to call. V lost 1 base and J lost 4, with 5 bases in between. The germline CDR1 and CDR2 sequences are MGHRA and YSYEKL. This CDR3 spans 13 amino acids. The CDR3 loop reads CASSQVGNQPQHF. The CDR3 DNA reads as TGCGCCAGCAGCCAAGTTGGTAATCAGCCCCAGCATTTT.

The chain combines TRBV13 with TRBJ2-7, with D unresolved. The length of the CDR3 is 12 residues. Germline CDR1 and CDR2: PRHDT and FYEKMQ (reference sequence). V was pared by 3 bases and J by 6 bases, with 9 bases between. The CDR3 nucleotides read TGTGCCAGCAGCTTGGGTAGATTCGAGCAGTACTTC. This translates into CASSLGRFEQYF.

A note on this clone: A much larger clone lies one base from this, so it may be a read error. V usage is TRBV6-5 and J usage is TRBJ2-5; no definite D call. Trimming shortened V by 4 bases and J by 4 bases, and 4 bases separated the two germline ends. The CDR3 covers 11 residues. Germline lookup yields CDR1 MNHEY and CDR2 SVGAGI. CDR3: CASSWGETQYF. In DNA form, the CDR3 reads TGTGCCAGCAGTTGGGGAGAGACCCAGTACTTC.

This clone was counted once. This chain uses TRBV15 with TRBJ1-5; D is undetermined. The V and J ends lost 0 bases and 7 bases respectively, with 7 bases between them. This CDR3 has 13 amino acids. The germline gives CDR1 LNHNV, CDR2 YYDKDF (reference sequence). The CDR3 DNA is TGTGCCACCAGCAGAGATCTCGGGCAGCCCCAGCATTTT. This encodes CATSRDLGQPQHF.

This clone was observed a handful of times. The V and J genes are TRBV29-1 and TRBJ1-2, with D unclear. This CDR3 region has 12 residues. Between the trimmed V and J ends, which lost 6 bases and 4 bases, there was a span of 12 bases. Germline CDR1 SQVTM, CDR2 ANQGSEA. CDR3 residues: CSVPEGGYGYTF. The DNA for the CDR3 is TGCAGCGTCCCCGAGGGAGGCTATGGCTACACCTTC.

The chain links TRBV5-6 to TRBJ2-2; D remains unclear. The ends were cut back, 2 bases at V and 8 bases at J, with 10 bases in the middle. This CDR3 is built from 13 residues. Germline V gene sequence: CDR1 SGHDT, CDR2 YYEEEE. CDR3: CASSFNLRGELFF. CDR3 coding DNA: TGTGCCAGCAGCTTTAATTTACGAGGGGAGCTGTTTTTT.

The table lists this clone with a count of one. The chain is built from TRBV27 and TRBJ1-5, with D tentatively TRBD1 (6 bases). From germline, CDR1 is MNHEY and CDR2 SMNVEV (reference sequence). The V gene lost 5 bases and the J gene lost 7 bases, with 18 bases spanning the gap. This CDR3 is 15 amino acids long. DNA of the CDR3: TGTGCCAGCAGTCCCGGCGCAGGGGCGGGACAGCCCCAGCATTTT. Translating it yields CASSPGAGAGQPQHF.

This clone was detected only once. V usage is TRBV6-5 and J usage is TRBJ1-1, with D hard to call. This CDR3 region has 14 residues. Looked up from germline, CDR1 is MNHEY and CDR2 is SVGAGI. V dropped 2 bases and J dropped 1 base, with 8 bases sitting between them. This CDR3 reads CASSYVSANTEAFF. CDR3 coding DNA: TGTGCCAGCAGTTACGTGTCCGCGAACACTGAAGCTTTCTTT.

The table lists this clone with a few counts. The chain couples TRBV27 to TRBJ1-2; 10 bases are a match to TRBD1. Germline V lookup: CDR1 MNHEY, CDR2 SMNVEV (reference sequence). V trimming: 10 bases; J trimming: 6 bases; junction bases outside the gene matches: 14. The CDR3 loop spans 15 amino acids. The CDR3 DNA is TGTGCCACCGGTTCCTTCACCGGGACAGGGGATGGCTACACCTTC. This translates into CATGSFTGTGDGYTF.